This T cell receptor beta chain was identified in a study of T-cell reconstitution after alpha-beta-depleted transplantation in children (dated by TCRdb to the mid-2010s). Notes on the research overall: T-cell immune reconstitution after TCRalphabeta/CD19-depleted allogeneic hematopoietic cell transplantation in children was quantitatively tracked in the study by means of TCR repertoire profiling.

According to the germline V gene (reference sequence), CDR1 reads SEHNR and CDR2 reads FQNEAQ. Between the V and J ends, shortened by 3 bases and 4 bases respectively, the junction contains 14 bases. The CDR3 sequence holds 15 residues, the cysteine and phenylalanine included. Only the CDR3 portion is preserved as DNA: 45 bases, with reading frame beginning at the first base. The library came from PCR. Sequencing was carried out with an Illumina HiSeq 2500. To normalize quantification of the TCRbeta repertoire, the TCR libraries were built with molecular barcoding that relied on unique molecular identifiers. TCRdb reprocessing: public reads trimmed at Q25 with fastp, clones called with MiXCR, in-frame beta chains kept. Here each entry gathers all rows of one CDR3 protein and keeps the most common genes and DNA. Counted in this sample were several thousand distinct CDR3 sequences; around 10% of them appeared once. The leading ten clones occupy around 45% of the sample.

This clonotype is medium-sized (0.01 to 0.1%) in its sample. No cognate antigen has been identified for it. Base-call qualities are not available, and no considerably larger clone is one nucleotide away. The sample's treatment or condition label, decoded: allogeneic hematopoietic cell transplantation with graft depleted of TCRalphabeta T cells and CD19 B cells. Transplant recipients were children who received TCRalphabeta/CD19-depleted allogeneic hematopoietic cell grafts. What the work shows at the level of the full study, not this receptor alone: The apparently early recovery of alphabetaT-cell counts about two months after transplant reportedly depended on only several hundred rapidly expanded clones that came from non-depleted graft cells. In some patients, the high TCRbeta diversity seen at day 60 was put down to recipient T cells and intrathymic progenitors that had survived conditioning. Over the following months the frequencies of hyperexpanded clones went down, and after one year T-cell counts and TCRbeta diversity were mostly credited to newly produced T cells.

This receptor chain uses TRBV7-9 and TRBJ2-3, with TRBD1 perhaps the D gene, on 5 matching bases. The sequencing used PBMCs, mostly from graft donor cells, collected 180 days after TCRalphabeta/CD19-depleted stem cell transplant. The TCR was taken from a male patient between 2 and 10 years old who had a stem cell transplant for acute lymphoblastic leukemia, so the T cells may come from the graft donor. Here the CDR3 is given as CASSFPARGADTQYF. The sequence in DNA is TGTGCCAGCAGCTTCCCGGCTAGGGGCGCAGATACGCAGTATTTT.